This T cell receptor beta chain derives from a study of blood T cell repertoires in COVID-19 (dated by TCRdb to 2020 to 2021). Context from the whole study: The collaborator samples originated in the United States, Italy and Spain and spanned the acute and convalescent phases of COVID-19. The samples were drawn from two sources: the first 160 participants of the ongoing ImmuneRACE study, and some 1,300 subjects contributed by 6 global collaborators. Where available, HLA class I and class II types were taken from metadata supplied by the sample provider and were not determined by assay-based typing. The repertoires were released in a freely available public database meant as a resource for research on the immune response to SARS-CoV-2. Deeply sampled blood TCRbeta repertoires from subjects exposed to, actively infected with, or recovered from COVID-19 were included in the dataset. The material from the prospective study consisted of cDNA or gDNA derived from T cells, B-cell-depleted T cells, or PBMCs. Nearly every sample came with metadata listing a de-identified subject ID, COVID-19 status, age in years and sex.

Each collaborating institution followed its own protocols to collect whole blood in K2EDTA tubes. For TCRbeta analysis, collaborator samples were shipped as frozen whole blood, as isolated PBMCs, or as DNA extracted from either sample type. The paper as a whole reports these results and caveats: The amount of clinical and demographic metadata varied by source and participant and was provided uncurated.

V and J are truncated by 4 bases and 5 bases respectively, leaving an intervening sequence of 18 bases. Spanning cysteine to phenylalanine, the CDR3 consists of 15 amino acids. CDR3 DNA is the only sequence kept; it has 45 bases, read in frame from the first base. CDR1 and CDR2 are drawn from the germline V gene: SGDLS, YYNGEE. Points on this clone: Which antigen it targets is not known. No much larger clone is present one base from it, and per-base qualities are unavailable.

TCRbeta CDR3 regions were amplified from genomic DNA by means of the immunoSEQ Assay, a bias-controlled multiplex PCR. The paper's processing steps were these. Within the assay, amplification of reference gene primers was used to estimate how many nucleated cells each sample contained. To quantify the absolute abundance of each unique TCRbeta CDR3 rearrangement, sequence reads were collapsed and filtered. For each sample, productive Simpson clonality was calculated as the square root of Simpson's diversity index across productive rearrangements. In TCRdb, the immuneACCESS table is reduced to in-frame sequences with V and J assigned. These tables do not hold every clone; where another copy was compared, an unresolved V gene accounts for under half, and the others remain unexplained. The V and J calls and clone size were taken over from that table, and D and trimming were inferred from the DNA. A total of approximately 70,000 clones appear in this sample, about 89% of them only once. Of the sample, approximately 14% falls within the top ten clones.

This sequence originates from an older woman with acute or convalescent COVID-19. Sequences were obtained from peripheral blood. Here the chain combines TRBV9 and TRBJ2-5, and the D gene may be TRBD1, 5 bases matching. The nucleotides read TGTGCCAGCAGCCCAAGGCTAGGGGCGGCGGAGACCCAGTACTTC. It translates as CASSPRLGAAETQYF.